What follows are 19 T cell receptor beta chains derived from one specimen sequenced in a study of Graves' ophthalmopathy and Graves' hyperthyroidism. The TCR beta CDR3 regions underwent amplification from RNA transcripts. The first round was an RT-PCR with HTBI primers, and the second round was a multiplex PCR. Each CDR3 protein is one row after TCRdb ran MiXCR on the multiplex PCR reads. The profile shows approximately 700,000 distinct CDR3 sequences, 35% to 45% of them singletons. The specimen was peripheral blood. These receptors originate from an adult man with Graves' ophthalmopathy.

This chain connects TRBV5-5 to TRBJ1-6; 8 bases match TRBD1. With 7 bases clipped from V and 9 bases from J, the junction kept 6 bases outside the gene matches. This CDR3 contains 13 residues. Germline V CDR1 and CDR2: SGHKS, YYEKEE (reference sequence). CDR3: CASCTGGGSPLHF. In nucleotides, the CDR3 is TGTGCCAGCTGCACAGGGGGAGGTTCACCCCTCCACTTT.

Only one count was recorded for this clonotype. The chain has TRBV6-5 and TRBJ1-6; TRBD1 is a possible D gene (5 bases). The CDR3 totals 14 residues. V lost 7 bases and J lost 9, with 16 bases in between. The germline CDR1 and CDR2 sequences are MNHEY and SVGAGI. For the CDR3, the DNA is TGTGCCAGCAACCCGGACGGGGGGGGTTCACCCCTCCACTTT. The encoded protein is CASNPDGGGSPLHF.

The chain recombines TRBV7-3 with TRBJ2-2; 14 bases are shared with TRBD2. CDR1 is SGHTA and CDR2 is FQGTGA in the germline V gene. This CDR3 has 20 amino acids. The junction had 12 bases not matched to a gene; V was cut back by 1 base and J by 5 bases. The CDR3 loop is CASSLKRLGLAGEKTGELFF. In DNA, the CDR3 is TGTGCCAGCAGCTTAAAAAGGCTGGGACTAGCGGGGGAAAAGACCGGGGAGCTGTTTTTT. The complete variable domain, with remaining parts taken from reference TRBV7-3 and TRBJ2-2, reads GAGVSQTPSNKVTEKGKYVELRCDPISGHTALYWYRQSLGQGPEFLIYFQGTGAADDSGLPNDRFFAVRPEGSVSTLKIQRTERGDSAVYLCASSLKRLGLAGEKTGELFFGEGSRLTVL.

Concerning this clonotype: Since the CDR3 does not end with the conserved phenylalanine or tryptophan, this likely comes from a read error. Because the CDR3's place on the DNA is in doubt, the DNA is left out and the CDR3 is given as listed by TCRdb. The CDR3 reads CASSSGLAGV. The chain has TRBV12-3 or TRBV12-4 and TRBJ2-2; TRBD2 reflects the table's D call only, with no check against the DNA. Including both end residues, the CDR3 is 10 amino acids long.

V usage is TRBV2 and J usage is TRBJ2-2, with D perhaps given as TRBD1 or TRBD2 (5 bases each). The CDR3 runs to 16 residues. Germline CDR1 is SNHLY and CDR2 is FYNNEI. V was clipped by 2 bases and J by 6 bases, with 16 bases between them. CDR3 DNA: TGTGCCAGCAGTGAACCACAGGTGCGGGTCTCCGGGGAGCTGTTTTTT. Translating gives CASSEPQVRVSGELFF.

The V and J genes are TRBV15 and TRBJ1-2; D is unresolved. Germline V gives CDR1 LNHNV, CDR2 YYDKDF (reference sequence). CDR3 length: 12 amino acids. V shed 4 bases and J shed 11 bases, with 14 bases lying between them. CDR3 DNA sequence: TGTGCCACCAGCACACGACTAGCGGGGTACACCTTC. This gives the protein CATSTRLAGYTF.

This clonotype showed up many times. The chain has TRBV7-2 and TRBJ2-7; TRBD1 is a possible D gene (5 bases). The V gene's germline CDR1 is SGHTA and CDR2 FQGNSA. This CDR3 has 15 amino acids. Trimming shortened V by 5 bases and J by 6 bases, and 20 bases separated the two germline ends. The CDR3 loop reads CASSPDESRVSEQYF. For the CDR3, the DNA is TGTGCCAGCAGCCCCGACGAGAGCAGGGTGAGCGAGCAGTACTTC.

V and J are TRBV12-3 or TRBV12-4 and TRBJ1-1; D is possibly TRBD1 (6 bases). The CDR3 consists of 16 residues. V was shortened by 8 bases and J by 1 base, with 20 bases between the two germline ends. Here the CDR3 DNA reads TGTGCCAGCTCACCCCCGAACCGGGACAAGAACACTGAAGCTTTCTTT. It specifies CASSPPNRDKNTEAFF.

This clonotype was observed a handful of times. The V gene is TRBV6-2 or TRBV6-3, the J gene TRBJ1-1; perhaps TRBD1 as D (5 bases). Trimming removed 4 bases from V and 4 bases from J, with 10 bases in between. Germline CDR1 and CDR2: MNHEY and SVGEGT. This CDR3 region has 13 residues. The CDR3 loop reads CASSWGSGTEAFF. The CDR3 DNA reads TGTGCCAGCAGTTGGGGGTCTGGCACTGAAGCTTTCTTT.

This clonotype has at least ten counts. The chain couples TRBV19 to TRBJ1-2; D not certain. Germline values: CDR1 LNHDA, CDR2 SQIVND (reference sequence). V was pared by 4 bases and J by 4 bases, with 7 bases between. This CDR3 has 12 amino acids. This chain's CDR3 is CASSRHTYGYTF. CDR3 nucleotide sequence: TGTGCCAGTAGTAGGCACACCTATGGCTACACCTTC.

This clonotype came up many times. The chain employs TRBV20-1 and TRBJ1-4; tentative D call: TRBD1 (6 bases). Trimming shortened V by 3 bases and J by 5 bases, and 10 bases separated the two germline ends. The CDR3 extends over 13 amino acids. Looked up from germline, CDR1 is DFQATT and CDR2 is SNEGSKA (reference sequence). CDR3 loop: CSASGTSNEKLFF. The CDR3 DNA is TGCAGTGCTAGCGGGACAAGCAATGAAAAACTGTTTTTT.

The chain joins TRBV29-1 to TRBJ1-4; TRBD1 aligns across 9 bases. The CDR3 sequence is 17 residues long. V lost 6 bases and J lost 5; bases outside the gene matches: 16. Germline V gene lookup returns CDR1 SQVTM and CDR2 ANQGSEA. The CDR3 loop reads CSVGTGNYEGLNEKLFF. The CDR3 region has the DNA TGCAGCGTAGGGACAGGGAACTACGAGGGGCTCAATGAAAAACTGTTTTTT. The full variable domain, rest sourced from reference TRBV29-1 and TRBJ1-4, is SAVISQKPSRDICQRGTSLTIQCQVDSQVTMMFWYRQQPGQSLTLIATANQGSEATYESGFVIDKFPISRPNLTFSTLTVSNMSPEDSSIYLCSVGTGNYEGLNEKLFFGSGTQLSVL.

This clonotype was seen repeatedly, ten times or more. This rearrangement joins TRBV7-9 to TRBJ2-7; TRBD2 might be the D (6 bases). V was pared by 5 bases and J by 3 bases, with 11 bases between. This CDR3 is 13 amino acids long. Germline V gene sequence: CDR1 SEHNR, CDR2 FQNEAQ (reference sequence). This CDR3 is CASSQGTDYEQYF. Written as DNA, the CDR3 is TGTGCCAGCAGCCAAGGGACTGACTACGAGCAGTACTTC.

This chain uses TRBV29-1 with TRBJ2-2, with 9 positions matching TRBD1. With V trimmed by 7 bases and J by 5 bases, 8 bases remained unmatched. The CDR3 extends over 14 amino acids. Germline CDR1 and CDR2: SQVTM and ANQGSEA. CDR3 region: CSATTGGLTGELFF. In DNA, the CDR3 is TGCAGCGCTACGACAGGGGGATTAACCGGGGAGCTGTTTTTT.

This clonotype showed up just a few times. CDR3 bases: TGCGCCAGCAGCCTAGGGGCCAGCACAAACACTGAAGCTTTCTTT. It translates to CASSLGASTNTEAFF. This rearrangement joins TRBV5-1 to TRBJ1-1; a weak D match, TRBD1 (5 bases). Germline V gives CDR1 SGHRS, CDR2 YFSETQ. This CDR3 is 15 amino acids long. V lost 4 bases to trimming and J lost 2 bases, with 15 bases between them.

The table lists this clonotype with a few counts. V usage is TRBV3-1 and J usage is TRBJ1-1, with D perhaps TRBD1 (6 bases). CDR3 length equals 16 residues. V was clipped by 3 bases and J by 0 bases, with 14 bases between them. The germline V gene encodes CDR1 LGHDT and CDR2 YNNKEL (reference sequence). The CDR3 loop is CASSQTGLRMNTEAFF. Here the CDR3 DNA reads TGTGCCAGCAGCCAGACAGGTCTTCGGATGAACACTGAAGCTTTCTTT.

This clonotype was recorded many times. This rearrangement joins TRBV29-1 to TRBJ1-2; D gene ambiguous. Looked up from germline, CDR1 is SQVTM and CDR2 is ANQGSEA. Trimming removed 8 bases from V and 6 bases from J, with 13 bases in between. This CDR3 is 11 amino acids long. CDR3 loop: CSSPGPDGYTF. The CDR3 DNA reads as TGCAGCTCTCCGGGTCCCGATGGCTACACCTTC. The full variable domain, rest sourced from reference TRBV29-1 and TRBJ1-2, is SAVISQKPSRDICQRGTSLTIQCQVDSQVTMMFWYRQQPGQSLTLIATANQGSEATYESGFVIDKFPISRPNLTFSTLTVSNMSPEDSSIYLCSSPGPDGYTFGSGTRLTVV.

This clonotype has at least ten counts. The V and J genes are TRBV7-8 and TRBJ1-3, with 7 bases matching TRBD1. Germline lookup yields CDR1 SGHVS and CDR2 FQNEAQ. CDR3 length: 17 residues. V trimming: 2 bases; J trimming: 3 bases; junction bases outside the gene matches: 10. The CDR3 sequence: CASSLRGPGARGNTIYF. CDR3 sequence (DNA): TGTGCCAGCAGCTTAAGGGGGCCGGGGGCGCGTGGAAACACCATATATTTT.

This chain joins TRBV30 and TRBJ2-6; D unresolved. CDR1 GTSNPN and CDR2 SVGIG come from the germline V gene (reference sequence). The CDR3 runs 14 residues. Trimming cost V 4 bases and J 4 bases, with 11 bases left between them. In DNA form, the CDR3 reads TGTGCCTGGATATCCCCTCCAGGGGCCAACGTCCTGACTTTC. Protein sequence: CAWISPPGANVLTF. Combining the CDR3 with reference TRBV30 and TRBJ2-6 gives the whole variable domain SQTIHQWPATLVQPVGSPLSLECTVEGTSNPNLYWYRQAAGRGLQLLFYSVGIGQISSEVPQNLSASRPQDRQFILSSKKLLLSDSGFYLCAWISPPGANVLTFGAGSRLTVL.